Listed below are T cell receptor beta chains from one sample, sequenced in a study of post-analysis software for immune sequencing data. Each CDR3 protein gets one entry after TCRdb re-called the PCR reads with MiXCR. This sample carries 750,000 to 950,000 distinct CDR3 sequences, 53% of them seen once, and the ten largest clones take 4% to 5.5%. Specimen: blood. These receptors all stem from a girl between 5 and 17 years old with multiple sclerosis. The CDR3 runs from the conserved cysteine through the conserved F or W. The D gene is left open where the match is weak. Size values are once, few and many counts, or a class for expanded clones, and some rows have none.

abundance: NA; v_gene: TRBV9; j_gene: TRBJ2-5; d_gene: TRBD1; CDR3aa: CASSVTPGGGETQYF; CDR3nt: TGTGCCAGCAGCGTAACACCAGGGGGCGGAGAGACCCAGTACTTC
abundance: NA; v_gene: TRBV12-3/TRBV12-4; j_gene: TRBJ2-1; d_gene: TRBD2; CDR3aa: CASTQTLSGRAYNEQFF; CDR3nt: TGTGCCAGCACCCAAACGCTTAGCGGGAGGGCCTACAATGAGCAGTTCTTC
abundance: NA; v_gene: TRBV14; j_gene: TRBJ2-1; d_gene: TRBD2; CDR3aa: CASSGSGLRHNEQFF; CDR3nt: TGTGCCAGCAGCGGTAGCGGGCTTCGCCACAATGAGCAGTTCTTC
abundance: NA; v_gene: TRBV20-1; j_gene: TRBJ2-5; d_gene: NA; CDR3aa: CRARDTETQYF; CDR3nt: TGCAGGGCTAGAGATACGGAGACCCAGTACTTC
abundance: few; v_gene: TRBV2; j_gene: TRBJ2-3; d_gene: TRBD2; CDR3aa: CASHRLAGTPGARTDTQYF; CDR3nt: TGTGCCAGCCACCGACTAGCGGGAACTCCCGGGGCCCGCACAGATACGCAGTATTTT
abundance: NA; v_gene: TRBV24-1; j_gene: TRBJ1-5; d_gene: NA; CDR3aa: CATSDRGNQPQHF; CDR3nt: TGTGCCACCAGTGATCGCGGTAATCAGCCCCAGCATTTT
abundance: NA; v_gene: TRBV10-3; j_gene: TRBJ2-7; d_gene: NA; CDR3aa: CAISESPGLSYEQYF; CDR3nt: TGTGCCATCAGTGAGTCCCCGGGACTTTCTTACGAGCAGTACTTC
abundance: NA; v_gene: TRBV6-5; j_gene: TRBJ1-2; d_gene: TRBD1; CDR3aa: CASSRGGGTANYGYTF; CDR3nt: TGTGCCAGCAGCCGCGGAGGGGGGACAGCTAACTATGGCTACACCTTC
abundance: NA; v_gene: TRBV7-3; j_gene: TRBJ1-1; d_gene: NA; CDR3aa: CASSARLNTEAFF; CDR3nt: TGTGCCAGCAGCGCTAGGTTGAACACTGAAGCTTTCTTT
abundance: NA; v_gene: TRBV6-1; j_gene: TRBJ1-2; d_gene: NA; CDR3aa: CASSEALLTNYGYTF; CDR3nt: TGTGCCAGCAGTGAAGCGCTTCTGACTAACTATGGCTACACCTTC
abundance: few; v_gene: TRBV7-3; j_gene: TRBJ2-1; d_gene: NA; CDR3aa: CASSPDSSNEQFF; CDR3nt: TGTGCCAGCAGCCCCGATTCTAGCAATGAGCAGTTCTTC
abundance: few; v_gene: TRBV12-5; j_gene: TRBJ1-2; d_gene: NA; CDR3aa: CASATGLGAIYGYTF; CDR3nt: TGTGCTAGTGCCACGGGACTTGGGGCTATTTATGGCTACACCTTC
abundance: few; v_gene: TRBV12-3/TRBV12-4; j_gene: TRBJ1-4; d_gene: TRBD1; CDR3aa: CASSPRRDSASKLFF; CDR3nt: TGTGCCAGCAGTCCCCGCCGGGACAGCGCGTCAAAACTGTTTTTT
abundance: few; v_gene: TRBV27; j_gene: TRBJ2-5; d_gene: NA; CDR3aa: CASSFYGETQYF; CDR3nt: TGTGCCAGCAGTTTTTATGGGGAGACCCAGTACTTC
abundance: few; v_gene: TRBV5-1; j_gene: TRBJ1-1; d_gene: NA; CDR3aa: CASSLSGREGNTEAFF; CDR3nt: TGCGCCAGCAGCTTGTCAGGGAGGGAAGGGAACACTGAAGCTTTCTTT
abundance: once; v_gene: TRBV20-1; j_gene: TRBJ2-7; d_gene: TRBD2; CDR3aa: CSAHLAGVINEQYF; CDR3nt: TGCAGTGCTCACTTAGCGGGAGTTATCAACGAGCAGTACTTC
abundance: NA; v_gene: TRBV18; j_gene: TRBJ1-2; d_gene: TRBD1; CDR3aa: CASSLGQGADGYTF; CDR3nt: TGTGCCAGCTCACTAGGACAGGGGGCGGATGGCTACACCTTC
abundance: NA; v_gene: TRBV28; j_gene: TRBJ1-2; d_gene: NA; CDR3aa: CASRLTGQTNYGYTF; CDR3nt: TGTGCCAGCAGGTTAACAGGGCAGACGAACTATGGCTACACCTTC
abundance: NA; v_gene: TRBV7-9; j_gene: TRBJ2-1; d_gene: TRBD2; CDR3aa: CASSFLGTSGTYNEQFF; CDR3nt: TGTGCCAGCAGCTTTCTGGGGACTAGCGGAACCTACAATGAGCAGTTCTTC
abundance: NA; v_gene: TRBV20-1; j_gene: TRBJ2-1; d_gene: NA; CDR3aa: CSARTSNYYNEQFF; CDR3nt: TGCAGTGCCCGTACGTCCAATTACTACAATGAGCAGTTCTTC
abundance: few; v_gene: TRBV5-6; j_gene: TRBJ2-7; d_gene: NA; CDR3aa: CASSLSPPGGGFYEQYF; CDR3nt: TGTGCCAGCAGCTTGTCACCCCCTGGGGGTGGTTTCTACGAGCAGTACTTC
abundance: NA; v_gene: TRBV10-3; j_gene: TRBJ1-5; d_gene: NA; CDR3aa: CAISDRDAEGGNQPQHF; CDR3nt: TGTGCCATCAGTGACCGGGACGCCGAGGGTGGCAATCAGCCCCAGCATTTT
abundance: few; v_gene: TRBV7-8; j_gene: TRBJ2-1; d_gene: TRBD2; CDR3aa: CASSFSGGDEQFF; CDR3nt: TGTGCCAGCAGTTTTAGCGGGGGGGATGAGCAGTTCTTC
abundance: NA; v_gene: TRBV6-1; j_gene: TRBJ2-7; d_gene: TRBD2; CDR3aa: CASSAPRLAGFPYEQYF; CDR3nt: TGTGCCAGCAGCGCTCCCAGACTAGCGGGGTTCCCCTACGAGCAGTACTTC
abundance: NA; v_gene: TRBV7-9; j_gene: TRBJ2-7; d_gene: TRBD1; CDR3aa: CASSSGTEPYEQYF; CDR3nt: TGTGCCAGCAGCTCCGGGACAGAGCCCTACGAGCAGTACTTC
abundance: NA; v_gene: TRBV5-1; j_gene: TRBJ1-1; d_gene: NA; CDR3aa: CASSLPRHRTETEAFF; CDR3nt: TGCGCCAGCAGCTTACCCCGGCACCGAACGGAGACTGAAGCTTTCTTT
abundance: NA; v_gene: TRBV7-8; j_gene: TRBJ2-7; d_gene: TRBD1; CDR3aa: CARSLAGTGPYEQYF; CDR3nt: TGTGCCCGCAGCTTAGCCGGGACAGGACCCTACGAGCAGTACTTC
abundance: NA; v_gene: TRBV2; j_gene: TRBJ1-2; d_gene: NA; CDR3aa: CASRSPAYGYTF; CDR3nt: TGTGCCAGCAGGTCCCCTGCCTATGGCTACACCTTC
abundance: few; v_gene: TRBV12-5; j_gene: TRBJ1-4; d_gene: NA; CDR3aa: CASGSDLGEEKLFF; CDR3nt: TGTGCTAGTGGTTCGGACCTCGGCGAGGAAAAACTGTTTTTT
abundance: NA; v_gene: TRBV12-3/TRBV12-4; j_gene: TRBJ1-2; d_gene: NA; CDR3aa: CASSQGHGYTF; CDR3nt: TGTGCCAGCAGCCAGGGGCATGGCTACACCTTC
abundance: few; v_gene: TRBV7-2; j_gene: TRBJ2-1; d_gene: TRBD2; CDR3aa: CASSLDPSGRYNEQFF; CDR3nt: TGTGCCAGCAGCTTAGACCCTAGCGGGAGGTACAATGAGCAGTTCTTC
abundance: few; v_gene: TRBV20-1; j_gene: TRBJ2-7; d_gene: NA; CDR3aa: CSAREHGLTYEQYF; CDR3nt: TGCAGTGCTAGAGAGCACGGGCTCACCTACGAGCAGTACTTC
abundance: NA; v_gene: TRBV5-1; j_gene: TRBJ2-7; d_gene: NA; CDR3aa: CASSLDPSVLSYEQYF; CDR3nt: TGCGCCAGCAGCTTGGATCCTTCAGTCCTCTCCTACGAGCAGTACTTC
abundance: NA; v_gene: TRBV6-5; j_gene: TRBJ2-7; d_gene: NA; CDR3aa: CASSTQTGTPSYEQYF; CDR3nt: TGTGCCAGCTCTACCCAAACCGGGACACCGAGCTACGAGCAGTACTTC
abundance: NA; v_gene: TRBV19; j_gene: TRBJ1-5; d_gene: NA; CDR3aa: CASSERGIGQPQHF; CDR3nt: TGTGCCAGTAGCGAGCGGGGGATAGGGCAGCCCCAGCATTTT
abundance: NA; v_gene: TRBV3-1; j_gene: TRBJ2-1; d_gene: TRBD1; CDR3aa: CASSRYDRGRENEQFF; CDR3nt: TGTGCCAGCAGCCGATACGACAGGGGGAGGGAGAATGAGCAGTTCTTC
abundance: few; v_gene: TRBV15; j_gene: TRBJ2-2; d_gene: NA; CDR3aa: CATSREVETGELFF; CDR3nt: TGTGCCACCAGCAGAGAAGTCGAGACCGGGGAGCTGTTTTTT
abundance: NA; v_gene: TRBV7-2; j_gene: TRBJ2-2; d_gene: NA; CDR3aa: CASSPDYRRAGELFF; CDR3nt: TGTGCCAGCAGCCCGGACTACCGCCGGGCCGGGGAGCTGTTTTTT
abundance: few; v_gene: TRBV6-5; j_gene: TRBJ1-1; d_gene: NA; CDR3aa: CASRLQGLGTNTEAFF; CDR3nt: TGTGCCAGCAGGCTTCAGGGCCTGGGTACGAACACTGAAGCTTTCTTT
abundance: once; v_gene: TRBV7-8; j_gene: TRBJ2-3; d_gene: NA; CDR3aa: CASSPLLGLADTQYF; CDR3nt: TGTGCCAGCAGCCCTCTTTTGGGGCTAGCAGATACGCAGTATTTT
abundance: once; v_gene: TRBV11-2; j_gene: TRBJ2-1; d_gene: NA; CDR3aa: CASSITATVISYNEQFF; CDR3nt: TGTGCCAGCAGTATTACAGCGACCGTTATCTCCTACAATGAGCAGTTCTTC
abundance: few; v_gene: TRBV12-3/TRBV12-4; j_gene: TRBJ2-1; d_gene: TRBD2; CDR3aa: CASSLWGLARNEQFF; CDR3nt: TGTGCCAGCAGTTTATGGGGACTAGCGCGCAATGAGCAGTTCTTC
abundance: once; v_gene: TRBV2; j_gene: TRBJ2-1; d_gene: NA; CDR3aa: CASSGIEDEQFF; CDR3nt: TGTGCCAGCTCAGGGATCGAGGATGAGCAGTTCTTC
abundance: NA; v_gene: TRBV7-2; j_gene: TRBJ2-3; d_gene: TRBD2; CDR3aa: CASSLTGTSGRTDTQYF; CDR3nt: TGTGCCAGCAGCTTGACCGGGACTAGCGGGAGAACAGATACGCAGTATTTT
abundance: NA; v_gene: TRBV12-3/TRBV12-4; j_gene: TRBJ2-1; d_gene: TRBD1; CDR3aa: CASSPGQGVGEQFF; CDR3nt: TGTGCCAGCAGCCCGGGACAGGGTGTGGGTGAGCAGTTCTTC